This TCR beta chain was identified in a study of T-cell reconstitution after alpha-beta-depleted transplantation in children. This clonotype occurred many times. Trimming pared 4 bases from V and 2 bases from J, leaving 12 bases between. CDR3 length: 14 residues. Germline-derived CDR1 and CDR2 are DFQATT and SNEGSKA (reference sequence). The authors prepared the TCRbeta library with unique molecular identifiers. TCRdb independently ran MiXCR on the PCR reads; one entry per CDR3 protein. The sample carries 190,000 or so distinct CDR3 sequences, around 6.8% recorded once. The sequenced sample was PBMCs from the stem cell graft donor, obtained from the stem cell graft. The gene calls are TRBV20-1 and TRBJ2-1, with a weak D call TRBD2 (7 bases). This clonotype was obtained from a human donor who donated a stem cell graft to a child with Wiskott-Aldrich syndrome. The chain's CDR3 is CSAKGGGAYNEQFF. The CDR3 nucleotides read TGCAGTGCTAAGGGGGGGGGTGCCTACAATGAGCAGTTCTTC.